The subject of this entry is one T cell receptor (beta chain). This clonotype was counted between two and nine times. Its antigen is not yet known. Per-base quality was not reported, and no clone a single base away is much larger than it. Systemically healthy Caucasian individuals from Russia, 39 in total and aged roughly 6 to 95 years, were included as donors. Each donor gave 8.5 to 10 milliliters of peripheral blood, collected into EDTA-treated Vacutainer tubes. Ficoll-Paque density-gradient centrifugation was used to isolate PBMCs, with at least 6.5 million per sample. Total RNA, at least 5 micrograms per sample, was extracted from PBMCs with Trizol reagent. Naive CD45RAhigh/CD27high T cell percentages were measured by flow cytometry on a PBMC aliquot from every donor. Library generation was performed with 5' RACE. Reads for this sample came from an Illumina HiSeq 2500. The second PCR ran for roughly 7 to 11 cycles and used a J-beta primer mix along with a sample-barcoded 5' primer. Each TCR beta cDNA molecule received a unique molecular identifier from a template-switch 5' adaptor carrying 12 random nucleotides. Each sample yielded at least 3 million CDR3-containing paired-end reads. First-strand cDNA was synthesized from all RNA with the Mint cDNA synthesis kit, primed by a TRBC-specific oligonucleotide. Following uracil-DNA glycosylase treatment, all cDNA underwent a first 18-cycle PCR with the universal primers M1SS and BC2_uni_R. The original methods were these. For normalization, 1 million high-quality reads, each with a distinct molecular identifier, were randomly selected from each sample. Reads sharing molecular identifiers were discarded rather than binned into consensus sequences. MiTCR, run with a Q25 quality threshold and the strictest error-elimination algorithm, handled CDR3 identification, clonotype clustering and error correction. A nonparametric unseen species model with Euler transformation was used to estimate lower-bound total TCR beta diversity. The public reads were reanalyzed by TCRdb: fastp trimming at Q25, MiXCR alignment, in-frame beta chains only. When rows share a CDR3 protein, they turn into one entry using the most common DNA and genes. The V and J calls come from TCRdb's annotation, not from the publication. In all, the sample holds more than 1,400,000 distinct CDR3 sequences, and about 40% of those were seen once. The ten most abundant clones make up approximately 7.9% of the sample.

This record belongs to a study of blood T cells in healthy people across ages (dated by TCRdb to about 2015). With regard to the full study: In model experiments, roughly one uniquely barcoded TCR beta cDNA molecule per two T cells was captured by template switching. Age-related changes in TCR beta repertoire diversity were measured in the study by deep sequencing normalized with unique cDNA molecular identifiers. To avoid experimental bias, donors of different ages were randomly spread across the sequencing lanes. Donors were grouped into four age groups: young (average approximately 16 years), middle-aged (39), aged (around 62) and long-lived (just over 80). The study analyzed two additional independent replicas of 1 million unique cDNA reads from the same blood draw for two donors, one aged 18 to 29 and one aged 80 or older. Study-wide findings and limitations: Because profiling used bulk unsorted PBMCs, naive and antigen-experienced compartments could not be compared conclusively. As age increased, observed TCR beta diversity per million T cells dropped in a roughly linear way, and a significant reduction was already evident by age 40. Donor CMV infection status was unknown, potentially confounding age-related changes in expanded clonotypes. There was a strong correlation between observed TCR beta diversity and the percentage of naive T cells measured by flow cytometry. The long-lived group showed more naive CD4+ T cells, fewer expanded clones and increased TCR diversity than the aged group, suggesting age selection. Estimates of total diversity based on one million sequenced T cells were regarded as lower bounds and as underestimates.

The CDR3 starts with the cysteine, ends with the phenylalanine, and has 14 residues. The only DNA kept is the CDR3, 42 bases in frame from the first base. V is pruned by 5 bases and J by 4 bases, leaving 9 bases of the junction without a gene match. The germline V gene (reference sequence) yields DFQATT for CDR1 and SNEGSKA for CDR2. The sequence was collected from a young woman in good health. The chain links TRBV20-1 with TRBJ2-3; the central 7 bases match TRBD2. The specimen sequenced was blood. The CDR3 is CSAVWGRVPDTQYF. The bases are TGCAGTGCTGTATGGGGGAGGGTTCCAGATACGCAGTATTTT.